This section outlines one T cell receptor (beta chain) sequence together with its context. Its antigen is still unknown. This record belongs to a study of shared clonotypes between healthy human individuals. Study observations and caveats: What naive subsets generally showed was a larger estimated richness than memory subsets showed.

Investigators spread the genomic DNA of each subset evenly over several immunoSEQ plates. TCRdb's copy holds only in-frame clones and misses some; the assay was immunoSEQ multiplex PCR. The sample comprises roughly 2.4 million clones, more than 90% of which are singletons, and 0.1% to 0.15% rests with the top ten. The authors divided CD4+ cells into CD45RA+ naive and CD45RA-negative memory subsets. Germline values: CDR1 SGHAT, CDR2 FQNNGV. This CDR3 comprises 14 residues. V was pared by 3 bases and J by 3 bases, with 9 bases between. Source material: naive CD4+ T cells sorted from blood. Subset specified: CD45RA+ positively selected. This receptor was obtained from a man aged 18 to 30 in good health. This rearrangement joins TRBV11-2 to TRBJ1-3; D may be TRBD1 (6 bases). CDR3 loop: CASSFGRGGNTIYF. The CDR3 DNA is TGTGCCAGCAGCTTTGGCAGGGGTGGAAACACCATATATTTT.